This TCR beta chain was found in a study of cytomegalovirus exposure and HLA in healthy donors. Findings and caveats of the study: Confirmation was obtained in vitro that a few CMV-associated chains are specific for CMV antigens.

Data came from immunoSEQ multiplex PCR; TCRdb stores just in-frame clones and leaves some out. The sample lists a few hundred thousand clones; around nine tenths were seen once. The V segment lost 1 base and the J segment 2 bases; nucleotides outside the gene matches: 3. Germline CDR1 and CDR2: MGHRA and YSYEKL. CDR3 size: 17 residues. Among the 110 or so subjects of the validation cohort, separate from the approximately 700-subject first cohort, were the donors. As to this clone: What it binds is not known.

This receptor was taken from a young woman in good health and CMV-seronegative. Sample: PBMCs. This rearrangement joins TRBV4-1 to TRBJ2-1; 12 bases fit TRBD2. The CDR3 DNA sequence: TGCGCCAGCAGCCAAGCGGGGACTAGCGGGCCCTACAATGAGCAGTTCTTC. It encodes CASSQAGTSGPYNEQFF.